The following is a T cell receptor beta chain sequence with its context. The target antigen is unknown. The source of the sample is a study of cytomegalovirus exposure and HLA in healthy donors. Points from the study as a whole: A previous analysis found most TCR beta V segments productive roughly 87% or roughly 30% of the time. The authors considered a cluster of highly shared sequence variants likely to be a sequencing artifact.

Germline CDR1 and CDR2: SGHDT and YYEEEE. This CDR3 has 15 amino acids. V was clipped by 9 bases and J by 3 bases, with 19 bases between them. The PCR employed 60 Vbeta primers together with 13 Jbeta primers. Produced via immunoSEQ multiplex PCR; TCRdb's table is partial and in-frame only. The sample shows around 170,000 clones, 80% of them seen only once. The sequenced sample was PBMCs. The clonotype originates from a man in his forties or fifties in good health and CMV-seropositive. The V and J genes are TRBV5-6 and TRBJ2-1, with D tentatively TRBD2 (6 bases). The CDR3 sequence is CATIKTGEYYNEQFF. Here the CDR3 DNA reads TGTGCCACTATAAAGACGGGGGAATACTACAATGAGCAGTTCTTC.